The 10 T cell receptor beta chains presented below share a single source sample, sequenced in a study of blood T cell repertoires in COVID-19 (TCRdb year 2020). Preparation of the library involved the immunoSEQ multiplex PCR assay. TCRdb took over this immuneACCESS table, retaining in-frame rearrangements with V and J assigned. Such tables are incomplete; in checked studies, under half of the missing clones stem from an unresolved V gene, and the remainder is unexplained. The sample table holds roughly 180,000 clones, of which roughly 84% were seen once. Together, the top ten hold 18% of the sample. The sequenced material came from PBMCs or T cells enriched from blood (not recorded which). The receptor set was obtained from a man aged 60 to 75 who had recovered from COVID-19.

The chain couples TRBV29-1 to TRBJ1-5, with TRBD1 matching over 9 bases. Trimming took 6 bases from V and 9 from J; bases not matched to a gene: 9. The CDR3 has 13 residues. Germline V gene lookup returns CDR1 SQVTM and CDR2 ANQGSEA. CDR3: CSVGQGNNVPQHF. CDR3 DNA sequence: TGCAGCGTCGGACAGGGGAATAACGTGCCCCAGCATTTT.

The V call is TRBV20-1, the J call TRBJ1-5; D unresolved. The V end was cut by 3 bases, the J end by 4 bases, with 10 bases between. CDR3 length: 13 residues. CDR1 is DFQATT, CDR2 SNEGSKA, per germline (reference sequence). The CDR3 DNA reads TGCAGTGCTAGTTGGGCAGAAAATCAGCCCCAGCATTTT. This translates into CSASWAENQPQHF.

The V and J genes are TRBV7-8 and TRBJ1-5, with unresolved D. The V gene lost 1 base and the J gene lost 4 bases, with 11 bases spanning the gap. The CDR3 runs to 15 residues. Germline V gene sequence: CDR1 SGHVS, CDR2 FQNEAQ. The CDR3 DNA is TGTGCCAGCAGCTTAGAGTCCTCAGTTAATCAGCCCCAGCATTTT. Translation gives CASSLESSVNQPQHF.

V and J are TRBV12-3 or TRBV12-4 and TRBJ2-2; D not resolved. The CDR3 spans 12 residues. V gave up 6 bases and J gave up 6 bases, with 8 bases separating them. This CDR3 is CASSGEAGELFF. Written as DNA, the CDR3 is TGTGCCAGCAGCGGAGAGGCCGGGGAGCTGTTTTTT.

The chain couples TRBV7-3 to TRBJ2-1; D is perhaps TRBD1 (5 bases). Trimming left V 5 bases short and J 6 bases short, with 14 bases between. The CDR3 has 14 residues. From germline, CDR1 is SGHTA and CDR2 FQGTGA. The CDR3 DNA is TGTGCCAGCAGCCCCCAGGGTGGCGCCAATGAGCAGTTCTTC. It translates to CASSPQGGANEQFF.

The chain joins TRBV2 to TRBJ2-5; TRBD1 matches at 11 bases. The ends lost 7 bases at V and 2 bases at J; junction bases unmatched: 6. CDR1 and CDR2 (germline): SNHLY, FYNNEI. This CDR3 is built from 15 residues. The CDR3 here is CASTADRGHQETQYF. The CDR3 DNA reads TGTGCCAGCACTGCGGACAGGGGGCATCAAGAGACCCAGTACTTC.

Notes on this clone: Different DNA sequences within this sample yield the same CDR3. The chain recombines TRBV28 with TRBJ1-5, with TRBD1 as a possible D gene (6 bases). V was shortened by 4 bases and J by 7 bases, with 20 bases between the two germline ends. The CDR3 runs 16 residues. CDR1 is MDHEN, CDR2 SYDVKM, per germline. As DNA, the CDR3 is TGTGCCAGCAGTTCCCGGGGAGGGGGGCCCAGGCAGCCCCAGCATTTT. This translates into CASSSRGGGPRQPQHF.

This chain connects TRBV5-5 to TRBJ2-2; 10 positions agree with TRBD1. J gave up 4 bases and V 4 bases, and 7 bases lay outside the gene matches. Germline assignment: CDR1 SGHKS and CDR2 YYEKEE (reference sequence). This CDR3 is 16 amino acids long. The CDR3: CASSPGQGYGTGELFF. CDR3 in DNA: TGTGCCAGCAGCCCGGGACAGGGGTATGGCACCGGGGAGCTGTTTTTT. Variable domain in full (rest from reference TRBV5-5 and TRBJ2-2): DAGVTQSPTHLIKTRGQQVTLRCSPISGHKSVSWYQQVLGQGPQFIFQYYEKEERGRGNFPDRFSARQFPNYSSELNVNALLLGDSALYLCASSPGQGYGTGELFFGEGSRLTVL.

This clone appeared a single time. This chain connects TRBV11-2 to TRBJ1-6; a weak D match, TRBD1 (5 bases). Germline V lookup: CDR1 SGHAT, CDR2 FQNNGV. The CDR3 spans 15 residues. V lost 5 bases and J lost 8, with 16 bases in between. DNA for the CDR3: TGTGCCAGCAGCGGGGATTACAGGTTACATTCACCCCTCCACTTT. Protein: CASSGDYRLHSPLHF.

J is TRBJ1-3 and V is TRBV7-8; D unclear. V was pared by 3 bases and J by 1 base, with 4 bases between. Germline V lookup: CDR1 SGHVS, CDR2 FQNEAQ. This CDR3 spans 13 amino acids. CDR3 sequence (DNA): TGTGCCAGCAGCTTTCGGTCTGGAAACACCATATATTTT. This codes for CASSFRSGNTIYF.